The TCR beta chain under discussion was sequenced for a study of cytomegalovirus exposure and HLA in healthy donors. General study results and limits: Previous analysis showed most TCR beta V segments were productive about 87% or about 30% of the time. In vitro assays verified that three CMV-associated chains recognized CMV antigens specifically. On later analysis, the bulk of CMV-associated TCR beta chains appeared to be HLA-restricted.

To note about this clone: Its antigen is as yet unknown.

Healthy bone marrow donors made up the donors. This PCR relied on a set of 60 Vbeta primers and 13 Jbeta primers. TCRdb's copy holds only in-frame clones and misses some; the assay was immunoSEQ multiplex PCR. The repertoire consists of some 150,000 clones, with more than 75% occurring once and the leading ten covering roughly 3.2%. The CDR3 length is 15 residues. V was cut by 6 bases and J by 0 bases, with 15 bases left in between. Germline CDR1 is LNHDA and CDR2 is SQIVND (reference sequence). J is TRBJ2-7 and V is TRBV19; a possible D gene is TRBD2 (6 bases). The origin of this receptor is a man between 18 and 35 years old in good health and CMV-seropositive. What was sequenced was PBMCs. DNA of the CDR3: TGTGCCAGTAGGGGGGGTGGGGACGGCTCCTACGAGCAGTACTTC. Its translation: CASRGGGDGSYEQYF.